The 23 T cell receptor beta chains presented below share a single source sample, sequenced in a study of blood T cells in healthy people across ages. A second roughly 6 to 12 cycle PCR used barcoded and J-beta primers. From the 5' RACE reads, TCRdb called clonotypes with MiXCR, one entry per CDR3 protein. Here the sample spans about 1.7 million distinct CDR3 sequences, roughly 28% being singletons. Sequenced input: blood. These receptors were collected from a woman in her 30s in good health.

Turning to this clonotype: This sequence may be a read error, since a much larger clone differs from it by one base. This chain links TRBV5-1 with TRBJ2-5; TRBD1 agrees at 10 bases. Germline trimming cut 4 bases from V and 11 bases from J; bases unmatched to any gene: 11. The CDR3 is 14 amino acids. Germline V gives CDR1 SGHRS, CDR2 YFSETQ. CDR3 region: CASSQGQGGGEQYF. The CDR3 region has the DNA TGCGCCAGCAGCCAAGGACAGGGGGGCGGTGAGCAGTACTTC.

CDR3 nucleotide sequence: TGCGCCAGCAGCTTTAGGGGTGTTCGGGGCGAGCAGTACTTC. It is translated as CASSFRGVRGEQYF. The chain employs TRBV5-1 and TRBJ2-7; D may correspond to TRBD1 or TRBD2 (5 bases each). Trimming stripped 2 bases from V and 6 bases from J, with 15 bases between. CDR1 is SGHRS and CDR2 is YFSETQ in the germline V gene. This CDR3 contains 14 residues.

The rearrangement links TRBV20-1 to TRBJ2-5, with 8 nucleotides matching TRBD2. This CDR3 is built from 16 residues. The germline V gene has CDR1 DFQATT and CDR2 SNEGSKA (reference sequence). After removal of 6 bases from V and 1 base from J, the junction contained 13 bases not matched to a gene. The CDR3 spells CSAQPASGRCQETQYF. The CDR3 DNA follows: TGCAGTGCCCAGCCGGCTAGCGGGCGCTGCCAAGAGACCCAGTACTTC.

The chain is built from TRBV7-2 and TRBJ2-3, with a possible D match to TRBD2 (6 bases). This CDR3 is built from 15 residues. The V end lost 4 bases, the J end lost 6 bases, and 17 bases lay between the germline ends. Germline V gene lookup returns CDR1 SGHTA and CDR2 FQGNSA. Written as DNA, the CDR3 is TGTGCCAGCAGCTGGGGCCCCCTTGGGGGGGATACGCAGTATTTT. This gives the protein CASSWGPLGGDTQYF.

This rearrangement joins TRBV28 to TRBJ1-3; weak D call: TRBD1 (5 bases). The germline V gene has CDR1 MDHEN and CDR2 SYDVKM. The CDR3 has 17 residues. Trimming stripped 3 bases from V and 1 base from J, with 16 bases between. The CDR3 DNA follows: TGTGCCAGCAGTTTGCAGTGGGGACCGGGGTCTGGAAACACCATATATTTT. Translating it yields CASSLQWGPGSGNTIYF. Using reference TRBV28 and TRBJ1-3 for the parts outside the CDR3, the full variable domain is DVKVTQSSRYLVKRTGEKVFLECVQDMDHENMFWYRQDPGLGLRLIYFSYDVKMKEKGDIPEGYSVSREKKERFSLILESASTNQTSMYLCASSLQWGPGSGNTIYFGEGSWLTVV.

This clonotype was detected a few times. The rearrangement uses TRBV14 and TRBJ2-7; the D is unclear. The V end was cut by 4 bases, the J end by 6 bases, with 13 bases between. Germline V gene sequence: CDR1 SGHDN, CDR2 FVKESK. The length of the CDR3 is 13 residues. Here the CDR3 DNA reads TGTGCCAGCAGCCTTTTAGTTGCCTCCGAGCAGTACTTC. Translating gives CASSLLVASEQYF.

This clonotype came up a few times. The rearrangement links TRBV7-8 to TRBJ1-4; D is uncertain. This CDR3 has 19 amino acids. CDR1 is SGHVS, CDR2 FQNEAQ, per germline. Trimming removed 2 bases at V and 0 bases at J, with 19 bases between. CDR3 sequence reads: CASSLSRGMGIATNEKLFF. The CDR3 nucleotides are TGTGCCAGCAGCTTAAGTAGAGGGATGGGGATAGCAACTAATGAAAAACTGTTTTTT.

The rearrangement uses TRBV20-1 and TRBJ2-5; no definite D call. CDR1 is DFQATT and CDR2 is SNEGSKA in the germline V gene (reference sequence). The CDR3 spans 11 residues. V lost 2 bases to trimming and J lost 4 bases, with 5 bases between them. CDR3 in DNA: TGCAGTGCTAGAAGCGCAGAGACCCAGTACTTC. It translates to CSARSAETQYF.

The gene calls are TRBV1 and TRBJ2-1; the table calls TRBD2, which could not be checked here. TRBV1 is a pseudogene segment. The CDR3 totals 16 residues. CDR3 coding DNA: TGCACCAGCAGCCAAGATCGGGGCCTCCGGGAAGATGAGCAGTTCTTC. This codes for CTSSQDRGLREDEQFF.

The table lists this clonotype with many counts. The CDR3: CSVEDRGNEQFF. DNA of the CDR3: TGCAGCGTTGAAGATCGTGGAAATGAGCAGTTCTTC. The chain has TRBV29-1 and TRBJ2-1; D call uncertain. With 0 bases removed from V and 7 bases from J, the gap between germline ends came to 7 bases. This CDR3 contains 12 residues. Germline V gene data show CDR1 as SQVTM and CDR2 as ANQGSEA.

This clonotype was seen a handful of times. This rearrangement joins TRBV28 to TRBJ2-1, with TRBD1 identical over 7 bases. This CDR3 has 15 amino acids. Germline assignment: CDR1 MDHEN and CDR2 SYDVKM. V lost 6 bases, J lost 8 bases, and 13 bases stayed unmatched. The DNA for the CDR3 is TGTGCCAGCAGCCACCCTGCGACAGGGATCGATGAGCAGTTCTTC. It translates to CASSHPATGIDEQFF.

This clonotype was counted between two and nine times. The V and J genes are TRBV7-2 and TRBJ1-2; a weak D match, TRBD1 (5 bases). Germline V gene data show CDR1 as SGHTA and CDR2 as FQGNSA. The V and J ends lost 0 bases and 4 bases respectively, with 15 bases between them. The CDR3 is made up of 16 amino acids. The CDR3 reads CASSLAKPGTGYGYTF. The CDR3 DNA follows: TGTGCCAGCAGCTTAGCGAAACCAGGGACGGGCTATGGCTACACCTTC. The full variable domain, rest sourced from reference TRBV7-2 and TRBJ1-2, is GAGVSQSPSNKVTEKGKDVELRCDPISGHTALYWYRQSLGQGLEFLIYFQGNSAPDKSGLPSDRFSAERTGGSVSTLTIQRTQQEDSAVYLCASSLAKPGTGYGYTFGSGTRLTVV.

The sample holds a few counts of this clonotype. The chain carries TRBV7-2 and TRBJ1-2; 8 bases are a match to TRBD1. Germline CDR1 is SGHTA and CDR2 is FQGNSA. V gave up 1 base and J gave up 5 bases; unmatched junction bases: 12. This CDR3 is built from 17 residues. CDR3 DNA: TGTGCCAGCAGCTTAGGTTTTGGGGCAGGGGGCGGGTATGGCTACACCTTC. Encoded protein: CASSLGFGAGGGYGYTF.

A note on this clonotype: A clone one base away is much larger, so this may be a read error. The gene calls are TRBV4-2 and TRBJ2-1; 7 nucleotides line up with TRBD2. CDR3 length: 14 residues. Germline assignment: CDR1 LGHNA and CDR2 YNFKEQ. The CDR3 sequence is CASSQVTSIDEQCF. The DNA for the CDR3 is TGTGCCAGCAGCCAAGTGACTAGCATCGATGAGCAGTGCTTC.

The chain recombines TRBV27 with TRBJ2-5; D is unclear. The V gene's germline CDR1 is MNHEY and CDR2 SMNVEV (reference sequence). V was trimmed by 3 bases and J by 6 bases, leaving 11 bases between them. This CDR3 is 13 amino acids long. The CDR3 loop reads CASSFQASKTQYF. The CDR3 region has the DNA TGTGCCAGCAGTTTTCAAGCCTCCAAGACCCAGTACTTC.

This clonotype was seen a few times. Mismatch with germline at one junction end may stem from a read error. V usage is TRBV24-1 and J usage is TRBJ2-3; maybe TRBD1 (5 bases). The CDR3 consists of 14 residues. The germline V gene has CDR1 KGHDR and CDR2 SFDVKD. The CDR3 nucleotides read TGTGCCACCAGTCAACAGGAGCGCACAGATACGCAGTGTTTT. Translation: CATSQQERTDTQCF.

The chain is built from TRBV5-1 and TRBJ2-6; D may be TRBD1 (5 bases). Trimming took 0 bases from V and 4 from J, leaving 8 bases between them. Germline values: CDR1 SGHRS, CDR2 YFSETQ. CDR3 length equals 15 residues. CDR3 DNA: TGCGCCAGCAGCTTGGCCCCAGGGGGGGCCAACGTCCTGACTTTC. Its protein is CASSLAPGGANVLTF.

This clonotype was found a few times. This sequence joins TRBV20-1 and TRBJ2-3; 9 bases are a match to TRBD2. Germline values: CDR1 DFQATT, CDR2 SNEGSKA (reference sequence). Unmatched junction bases numbered 11, after V lost 6 bases and J lost 4 bases. This CDR3 is built from 15 residues. The CDR3 region has the DNA TGCAGTGCCCCACGTAGCGGGAGAGGGGCAGATACGCAGTATTTT. The encoded protein is CSAPRSGRGADTQYF.

This clonotype occurred a few times. In DNA, the CDR3 is TGTGCCAGCAGCGATAACGGCGGCTATGGCTACACCTTC. This gives the protein CASSDNGGYGYTF. The chain joins TRBV5-6 to TRBJ1-2; D unresolved. This CDR3 is 13 amino acids long. V dropped 4 bases and J dropped 4 bases, with 11 bases sitting between them. The germline CDR1 and CDR2 sequences are SGHDT and YYEEEE.

V is TRBV18 and J is TRBJ1-1; the D gene is possibly TRBD1 (5 bases). Trimming left V 3 bases short and J 2 bases short, with 16 bases between. Germline lookup yields CDR1 KGHSH and CDR2 LQKENI. CDR3 length equals 16 residues. CDR3 coding DNA: TGTGCCAGCTCACCGCGTTCCCTGGGGCTTAACACTGAAGCTTTCTTT. It yields the protein CASSPRSLGLNTEAFF.

This clonotype occurred a few times. J is TRBJ2-4 and V is TRBV7-2, with 8 bases that match TRBD2. The J call may be mistaken, given a closer DNA end match to TRBJ2-5. The CDR3 extends over 16 amino acids. Germline CDR1 and CDR2: SGHTA and FQGNSA. The CDR3 loop reads CASSFELGLGGETQYF. As DNA, the CDR3 is TGTGCCAGCAGCTTCGAGTTGGGACTAGGTGGGGAGACCCAGTACTTC.

A note on this clonotype: One end of the junction fails to match germline, which may point to a read error. The J gene is TRBJ2-3, the V gene TRBV20-1; D possibly uses TRBD1 or TRBD2 (5 bases each). Germline V lookup: CDR1 DFQATT, CDR2 SNEGSKA (reference sequence). The CDR3 is 17 residues long. The CDR3: CSARGSGRKGSTDTRYF. CDR3 DNA sequence: TGCAGTGCTAGAGGGTCGGGCCGGAAGGGGAGCACAGATACGCGGTATTTT.

This clonotype was counted only a few times. J is TRBJ2-1 and V is TRBV6-2 or TRBV6-3; no reliable D call. Germline CDR1 is MNHEY and CDR2 is SVGEGT. With 5 bases removed from V and 7 bases from J, the gap between germline ends came to 6 bases. CDR3 length equals 11 residues. The CDR3 reads CASSELNEQFF. CDR3 sequence (DNA): TGTGCCAGCAGTGAATTAAATGAGCAGTTCTTC.